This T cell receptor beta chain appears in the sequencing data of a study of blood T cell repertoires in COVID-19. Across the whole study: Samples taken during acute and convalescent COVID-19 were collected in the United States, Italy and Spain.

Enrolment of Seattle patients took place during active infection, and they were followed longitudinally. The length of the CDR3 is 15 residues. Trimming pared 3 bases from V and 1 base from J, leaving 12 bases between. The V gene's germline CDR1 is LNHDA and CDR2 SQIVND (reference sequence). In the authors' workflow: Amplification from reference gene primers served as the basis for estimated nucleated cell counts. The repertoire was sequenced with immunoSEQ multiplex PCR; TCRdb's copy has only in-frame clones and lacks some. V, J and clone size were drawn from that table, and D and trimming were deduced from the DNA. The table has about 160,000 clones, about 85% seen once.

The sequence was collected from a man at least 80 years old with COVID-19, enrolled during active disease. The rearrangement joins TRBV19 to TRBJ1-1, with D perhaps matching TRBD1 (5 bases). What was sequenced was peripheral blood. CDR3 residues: CASSMAGYTNTEAFF. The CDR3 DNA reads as TGTGCCAGTAGTATGGCAGGGTATACGAACACTGAAGCTTTCTTT. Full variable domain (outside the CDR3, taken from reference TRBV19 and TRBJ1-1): DGGITQSPKYLFRKEGQNVTLSCEQNLNHDAMYWYRQDPGQGLRLIYYSQIVNDFQKGDIAEGYSVSREKKESFPLTVTSAQKNPTAFYLCASSMAGYTNTEAFFGQGTRLTVV.